Below, one T cell receptor beta chain is given with its context. Trimming cost V 5 bases and J 8 bases; bases outside gene matches: 4. The CDR3 covers 13 residues. Profiling relied on immunoSEQ multiplex PCR, and the TCRdb table lists in-frame clones only, not all of them. The table includes about 150,000 clones, around 80% detected once. The data are from a study of blood T cell repertoires in COVID-19. The V gene is TRBV12-3 or TRBV12-4, the J gene TRBJ1-4; TRBD1 matches 8 bases. Sequencing was done on a sample of PBMCs or T cells enriched from blood (not recorded which). The receptor was isolated from a man in his 70s who had been exposed to COVID-19. The CDR3 nucleotides read TGTGCCAGCAGTGCCGACAGGGGCGAAAAACTGTTTTTT. The encoded protein is CASSADRGEKLFF.